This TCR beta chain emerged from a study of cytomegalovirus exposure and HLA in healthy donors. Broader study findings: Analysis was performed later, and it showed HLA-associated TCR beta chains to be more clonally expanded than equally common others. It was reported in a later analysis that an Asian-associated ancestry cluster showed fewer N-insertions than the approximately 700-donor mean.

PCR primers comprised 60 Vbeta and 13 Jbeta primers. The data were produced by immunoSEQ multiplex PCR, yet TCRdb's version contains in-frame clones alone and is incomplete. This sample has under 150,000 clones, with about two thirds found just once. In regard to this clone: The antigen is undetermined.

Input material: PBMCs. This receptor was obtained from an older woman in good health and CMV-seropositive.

The CDR3: CSPGANYGYTF. The CDR3 coding sequence is TGCAGTCCCGGAGCTAACTATGGCTACACCTTC. V usage is TRBV20-1 and J usage is TRBJ1-2; D not resolved. Germline V gene data show CDR1 as DFQATT and CDR2 as SNEGSKA (reference sequence). The CDR3 covers 11 residues. Trimming took 8 bases from V and 0 from J, leaving 7 bases between them.